This entry lists 21 T cell receptor beta chains sequenced from one sample in a study of CD8 T cells in Susac syndrome. When the RNA was reverse transcribed, random hexamers were used with an input of roughly 0.45 to 1 ug. TCRdb re-analysed the immunoSEQ multiplex PCR reads in MiXCR, keeping a single row per CDR3 protein. The sample gives 90,000 to 110,000 distinct CDR3 sequences, about 95% of which show up once; roughly 0.099% is in the top ten. Input material: CD4+ T cells from PBMCs. These receptors were taken from a human donor in good health.

The V and J genes are TRBV6-1 and TRBJ2-7; 9 positions agree with TRBD1. Germline assignment: CDR1 MNHNS and CDR2 SASEGT. The CDR3 covers 16 residues. J was trimmed by 4 bases and V by 5 bases; bases with no gene match: 12. The CDR3 DNA follows: TGTGCCAGCAGTAGGACCCCGGGACAGGGTTTGTACGAGCAGTACTTC. It specifies CASSRTPGQGLYEQYF.

The gene calls are TRBV4-2 and TRBJ2-1; 10 nucleotides line up with TRBD1. From germline, CDR1 is LGHNA and CDR2 YNFKEQ. This CDR3 spans 17 amino acids. The trim removed 6 bases at V and 4 bases at J, leaving 12 bases unmatched. The CDR3 coding sequence is TGTGCCAGCAGTTGGACAGGGGGGGGAGGTGAATACAATGAGCAGTTCTTC. It yields the protein CASSWTGGGGEYNEQFF.

The chain employs TRBV5-1 and TRBJ1-1; no firm D call. With 7 bases removed from V and 6 bases from J, the gap between germline ends came to 16 bases. This CDR3 spans 13 amino acids. CDR1 is SGHRS, CDR2 YFSETQ, per germline. CDR3 coding DNA: TGCGCCAGCGTCGGTGGGCCGGGGTCTGAAGCTTTCTTT. As protein: CASVGGPGSEAFF.

Regarding this clonotype: The germline gene is not matched at one end of the junction; a read error may be the cause. The chain couples TRBV6-1 to TRBJ2-6; possible D gene TRBD1, 5 bases. The CDR3 extends over 16 amino acids. Germline V gene data show CDR1 as MNHNS and CDR2 as SASEGT. The CDR3 loop reads CASSEVVSSGANVLAF. For the CDR3, the DNA is TGTGCCAGCAGTGAAGTGGTCAGCTCTGGGGCCAACGTCCTGGCTTTC.

J is TRBJ2-2 and V is TRBV29-1; 10 positions match TRBD1. In germline, CDR1 is SQVTM, CDR2 ANQGSEA. This CDR3 has 12 amino acids. V lost 6 bases, J lost 6 bases, and 1 base stayed unmatched. The CDR3 region is CSVDRGPGELFF. CDR3 coding DNA: TGCAGCGTAGACAGGGGGCCCGGGGAGCTGTTTTTT.

The V call is TRBV27, the J call TRBJ1-6; the D gene is possibly TRBD1 (5 bases). Trimming removed 3 bases at V and 7 bases at J, with 13 bases between. The CDR3 is made up of 15 amino acids. The germline V gene has CDR1 MNHEY and CDR2 SMNVEV (reference sequence). The CDR3 nucleotides are TGTGCCAGCAGTTTTCACGGGGCTAGGAATTCACCCCTCCACTTT. Translated: CASSFHGARNSPLHF.

The CDR3 DNA sequence: TGTGCCAGCAGCCCTGGGCGGACCACAGATACGCAGTATTTT. Its translation: CASSPGRTTDTQYF. This chain links TRBV7-3 with TRBJ2-3; no clear D gene. The germline gives CDR1 SGHTA, CDR2 FQGTGA. V was trimmed by 5 bases and J by 2 bases, leaving 11 bases between them. There are 14 residues in the CDR3.

The CDR3 DNA reads TGCAATCCCGAGAGAACAGATACGCAGTATTTT. Protein sequence: CNPERTDTQYF. V is TRBV20-1 and J is TRBJ2-3; D uncertain. Per germline, CDR1 DFQATT and CDR2 SNEGSKA (reference sequence). The CDR3 consists of 11 residues.

The chain joins TRBV5-1 to TRBJ1-2; a weak D match, TRBD1 (5 bases). The ends were cut back, 5 bases at V and 6 bases at J, with 14 bases in the middle. CDR1 SGHRS and CDR2 YFSETQ come from the germline V gene. The length of the CDR3 is 13 residues. CDR3 nucleotide sequence: TGCGCCAGCAGGATTGGACAAGGTCATGGCTACACCTTC. Translating gives CASRIGQGHGYTF.

The chain recombines TRBV24-1 with TRBJ1-1; the D is unclear. Trimming stripped 4 bases from V and 8 bases from J, with 13 bases between. Germline V gene data show CDR1 as KGHDR and CDR2 as SFDVKD. This CDR3 region has 13 residues. Here the CDR3 reads CATSDRAGGEAFF. The CDR3 region has the DNA TGTGCCACCAGTGACCGGGCCGGTGGAGAAGCTTTCTTT.

The V and J genes are TRBV3-1 and TRBJ2-4; 7 bases align to TRBD1. J was trimmed by 13 bases and V by 3 bases; bases with no gene match: 9. The germline V gene has CDR1 LGHDT and CDR2 YNNKEL (reference sequence). The CDR3 loop spans 13 amino acids. The CDR3 DNA reads as TGTGCCAGCAGCCAGGGCGGTAGACAGGGCCAGTACTTC. Amino acids: CASSQGGRQGQYF. The full variable domain, in which reference TRBV3-1 and TRBJ2-4 provide the parts outside the CDR3, is DTAVSQTPKYLVTQMGNDKSIKCEQNLGHDTMYWYKQDSKKFLKIMFSYNNKELIINETVPNRFSPKSPDKAHLNLHINSLELGDSAVYFCASSQGGRQGQYFGAGTRLSVL.

The gene calls are TRBV20-1 and TRBJ2-7; D may be TRBD2 (5 bases). Germline V gives CDR1 DFQATT, CDR2 SNEGSKA (reference sequence). V was cut by 6 bases and J by 5 bases, with 14 bases left in between. The CDR3 extends over 12 amino acids. CDR3 sequence reads: CSASPPGNEQYF. In DNA, the CDR3 is TGCAGTGCCAGCCCCCCCGGGAACGAGCAGTACTTC.

This clonotype has just a few counts. V usage is TRBV25-1 and J usage is TRBJ2-7, with D unresolved. The CDR3 sequence is 11 residues long. Germline CDR1 and CDR2: MGHDK and SYGVNS. V gave up 4 bases and J gave up 3 bases, with 4 bases separating them. Written as DNA, the CDR3 is TGTGCCAGCAGTGGCGGCTACGAGCAGTACTTC. This sequence encodes CASSGGYEQYF.

CDR3 sequence: CASSQGFSNTEAFF. As DNA, the CDR3 is TGTGCCAGCAGCCAGGGTTTCTCGAACACTGAAGCTTTCTTT. The chain uses TRBV3-1 and TRBJ1-1; D is undetermined. Per the germline V gene, CDR1 is LGHDT and CDR2 is YNNKEL (reference sequence). The germline V and J ends were trimmed by 3 bases and 1 base, with 9 bases remaining between them. The CDR3 totals 14 residues.

The chain carries TRBV6-6 and TRBJ2-7, with a possible D match to TRBD2 (6 bases). The CDR3 covers 15 residues. Germline V gives CDR1 MNHNY, CDR2 SVGAGI (reference sequence). Trimming pared 5 bases from V and 0 bases from J, leaving 14 bases between. CDR3 DNA: TGTGCCAGCAGTCCCTGGGGGGAGTCCTCCTACGAGCAGTACTTC. This translates into CASSPWGESSYEQYF.

The chain couples TRBV24-1 to TRBJ2-1; maybe TRBD2 (5 bases). Per germline, CDR1 KGHDR and CDR2 SFDVKD. Trimming pared 0 bases from V and 5 bases from J, leaving 13 bases between. CDR3 size: 16 residues. The DNA for the CDR3 is TGTGCCACCAGTGATTTGCGGCGGGCTACTGACAATGAGCAGTTCTTC. Residues: CATSDLRRATDNEQFF.

The chain combines TRBV15 with TRBJ2-7; D uncertain. This CDR3 spans 13 amino acids. Trimming removed 5 bases at V and 6 bases at J, with 14 bases between. Germline V gives CDR1 LNHNV, CDR2 YYDKDF (reference sequence). CDR3 bases: TGTGCCACCAGCCGCCGGACGGCTGGCGAGCAGTACTTC. Protein: CATSRRTAGEQYF.

The chain couples TRBV7-2 to TRBJ2-7; 10 bases line up with TRBD1. CDR1 SGHTA and CDR2 FQGNSA come from the germline V gene. This CDR3 contains 15 residues. The junction had 3 bases not matched to a gene; V was cut back by 1 base and J by 3 bases. The DNA for the CDR3 is TGTGCCAGCAGCTTAGTGGACAGGGGGGTCTACGAGCAGTACTTC. Translation gives CASSLVDRGVYEQYF.

The gene calls are TRBV6-5 and TRBJ2-7; perhaps D is TRBD1 or TRBD2 (5 bases each). Germline loops: CDR1 MNHEY, CDR2 SVGAGI. The CDR3 runs to 15 residues. V was shortened by 5 bases and J by 4 bases, with 18 bases between the two germline ends. CDR3 region: CASSREPGRTYEQYF. CDR3 in DNA: TGTGCCAGCAGTCGCGAACCGGGACGGACATACGAGCAGTACTTC.

The chain couples TRBV20-1 to TRBJ2-3; D gene ambiguous. CDR3 size: 13 residues. Trimming stripped 1 base from V and 5 bases from J, with 10 bases between. Per germline, CDR1 DFQATT and CDR2 SNEGSKA (reference sequence). The CDR3 loop reads CSARATTKDTQYF. The DNA for the CDR3 is TGCAGTGCTAGAGCAACCACCAAAGATACGCAGTATTTT.

The chain recombines TRBV19 with TRBJ2-5, with 12 bases lining up with TRBD1. There are 16 residues in the CDR3. CDR1 and CDR2 (germline): LNHDA, SQIVND (reference sequence). With V trimmed by 3 bases and J by 3 bases, 5 bases remained unmatched. The CDR3 region has the DNA TGTGCCAGTAGTATTCCGGGACAGGGGGCGGAAGAGACCCAGTACTTC. It translates to CASSIPGQGAEETQYF. Based on the CDR3 plus reference TRBV19 and TRBJ2-5, the full variable domain is DGGITQSPKYLFRKEGQNVTLSCEQNLNHDAMYWYRQDPGQGLRLIYYSQIVNDFQKGDIAEGYSVSREKKESFPLTVTSAQKNPTAFYLCASSIPGQGAEETQYFGPGTRLLVL.